This T cell receptor beta chain is from a study of control samples from healthy donors and cancer patients. Profiling relied on immunoSEQ multiplex PCR, and the TCRdb table lists in-frame clones only, not all of them. The table lists some 98,000 clones, about 81% of them singletons. The CDR3 sequence is 14 residues long. The germline V and J ends were trimmed by 7 bases and 3 bases, with 15 bases remaining between them. The germline CDR1 and CDR2 sequences are SGHAT and FQNNGV. The receptor's source is a man between 65 and 85 years old with lung cancer. Sequencing used PBMCs. The V and J genes are TRBV11-2 and TRBJ1-1; D remains ambiguous. The CDR3 DNA follows: TGTGCCAGCATGGAAACCGGGCCCTACACTGAAGCTTTCTTT. Translation gives CASMETGPYTEAFF. Using reference TRBV11-2 and TRBJ1-1 for the parts outside the CDR3, the full variable domain is EAGVAQSPRYKIIEKRQSVAFWCNPISGHATLYWYQQILGQGPKLLIQFQNNGVVDDSQLPKDRFSAERLKGVDSTLKIQPAKLEDSAVYLCASMETGPYTEAFFGQGTRLTVV.